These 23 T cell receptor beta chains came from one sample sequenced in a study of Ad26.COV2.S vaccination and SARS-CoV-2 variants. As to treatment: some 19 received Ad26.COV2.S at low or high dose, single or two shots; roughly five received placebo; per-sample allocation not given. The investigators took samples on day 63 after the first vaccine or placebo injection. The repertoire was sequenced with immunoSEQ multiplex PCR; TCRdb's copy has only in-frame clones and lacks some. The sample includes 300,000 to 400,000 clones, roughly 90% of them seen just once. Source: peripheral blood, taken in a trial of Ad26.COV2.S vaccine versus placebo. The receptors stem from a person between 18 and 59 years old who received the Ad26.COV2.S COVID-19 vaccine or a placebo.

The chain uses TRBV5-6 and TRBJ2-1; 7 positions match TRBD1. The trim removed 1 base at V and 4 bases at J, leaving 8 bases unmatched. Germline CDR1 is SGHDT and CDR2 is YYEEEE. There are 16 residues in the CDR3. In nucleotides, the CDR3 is TGTGCCAGCAGCTTGAGGGACAGTTGGGGATACAATGAGCAGTTCTTC. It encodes CASSLRDSWGYNEQFF.

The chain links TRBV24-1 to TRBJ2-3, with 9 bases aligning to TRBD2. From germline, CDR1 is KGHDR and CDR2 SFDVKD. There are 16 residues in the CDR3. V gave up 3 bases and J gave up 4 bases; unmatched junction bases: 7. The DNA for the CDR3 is TGTGCCACCAGTGATAGTAGCGGGGGCGGGCCAGATACGCAGTATTTT. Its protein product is CATSDSSGGGPDTQYF.

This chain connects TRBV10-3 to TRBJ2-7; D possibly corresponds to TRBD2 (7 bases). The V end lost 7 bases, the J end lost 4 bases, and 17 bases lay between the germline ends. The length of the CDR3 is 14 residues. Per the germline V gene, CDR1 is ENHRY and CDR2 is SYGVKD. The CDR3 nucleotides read TGTGCCATCAAAGGGGGGGCCCGACTTTACGAGCAGTACTTC. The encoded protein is CAIKGGARLYEQYF.

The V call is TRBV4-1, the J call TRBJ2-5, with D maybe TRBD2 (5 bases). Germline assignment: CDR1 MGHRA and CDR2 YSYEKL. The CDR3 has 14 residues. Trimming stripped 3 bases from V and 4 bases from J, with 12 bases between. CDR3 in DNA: TGCGCCAGCAGCCATGGGGTTGCGGGAGAGACCCAGTACTTC. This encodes CASSHGVAGETQYF.

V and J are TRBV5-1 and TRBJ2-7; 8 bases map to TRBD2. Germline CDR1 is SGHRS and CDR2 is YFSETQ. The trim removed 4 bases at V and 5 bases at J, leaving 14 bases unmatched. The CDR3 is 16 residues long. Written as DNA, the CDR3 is TGCGCCAGCAGCCCTGCGCCGGGACTAGGGGTAGACGAGCAGTACTTC. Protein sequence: CASSPAPGLGVDEQYF. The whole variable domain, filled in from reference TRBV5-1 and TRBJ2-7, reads KAGVTQTPRYLIKTRGQQVTLSCSPISGHRSVSWYQQTPGQGLQFLFEYFSETQRNKGNFPGRFSGRQFSNSRSEMNVSTLELGDSALYLCASSPAPGLGVDEQYFGPGTRLTVT.

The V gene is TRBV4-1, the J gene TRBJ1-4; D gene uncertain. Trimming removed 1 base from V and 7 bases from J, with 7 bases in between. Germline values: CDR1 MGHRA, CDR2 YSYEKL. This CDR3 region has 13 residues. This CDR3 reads CASSQGVGEKLFF. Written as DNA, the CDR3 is TGCGCCAGCAGCCAAGGGGTGGGTGAAAAACTGTTTTTT.

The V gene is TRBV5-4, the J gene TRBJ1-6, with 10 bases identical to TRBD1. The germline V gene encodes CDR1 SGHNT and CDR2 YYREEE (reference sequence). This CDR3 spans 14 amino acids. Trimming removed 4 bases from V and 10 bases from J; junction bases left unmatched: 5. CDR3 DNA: TGTGCCAGCAGCCTGGACAGGGGGAGGTCACCCCTCCACTTT. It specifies CASSLDRGRSPLHF.

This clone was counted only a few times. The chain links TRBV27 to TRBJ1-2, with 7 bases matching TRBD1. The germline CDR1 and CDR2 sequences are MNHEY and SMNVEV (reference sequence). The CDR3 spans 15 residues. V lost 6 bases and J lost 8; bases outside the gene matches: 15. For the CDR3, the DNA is TGTGCCAGCAGCCCCGGGACAGCGTTTTGGGGAGGCTACACCTTC. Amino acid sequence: CASSPGTAFWGGYTF.

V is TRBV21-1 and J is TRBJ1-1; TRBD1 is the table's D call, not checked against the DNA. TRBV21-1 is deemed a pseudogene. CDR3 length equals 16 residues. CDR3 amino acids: CASSNLQGAMNTEAFF. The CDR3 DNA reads TGTGCCAGCAGCAACCTACAGGGGGCGATGAACACTGAAGCTTTCTTT.

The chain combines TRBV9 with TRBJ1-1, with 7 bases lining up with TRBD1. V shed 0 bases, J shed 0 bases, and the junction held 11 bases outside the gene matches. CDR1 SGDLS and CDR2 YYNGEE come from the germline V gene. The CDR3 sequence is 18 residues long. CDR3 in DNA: TGTGCCAGCAGCGTAGGAGGCCTCGAGGGGGCATTGAACACTGAAGCTTTCTTT. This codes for CASSVGGLEGALNTEAFF.

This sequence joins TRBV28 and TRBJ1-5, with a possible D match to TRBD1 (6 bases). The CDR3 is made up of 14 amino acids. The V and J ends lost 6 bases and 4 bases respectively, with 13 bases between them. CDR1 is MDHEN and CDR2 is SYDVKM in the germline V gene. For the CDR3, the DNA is TGTGCCAGCAGCATACAGGGCTTGAATCAGCCCCAGCATTTT. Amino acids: CASSIQGLNQPQHF.

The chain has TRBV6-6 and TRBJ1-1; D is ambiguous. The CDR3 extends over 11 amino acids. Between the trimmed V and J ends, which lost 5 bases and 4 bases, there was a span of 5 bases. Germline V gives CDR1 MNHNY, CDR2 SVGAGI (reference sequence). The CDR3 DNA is TGTGCCAGCAGTATTGGCACTGAAGCTTTCTTT. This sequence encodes CASSIGTEAFF.

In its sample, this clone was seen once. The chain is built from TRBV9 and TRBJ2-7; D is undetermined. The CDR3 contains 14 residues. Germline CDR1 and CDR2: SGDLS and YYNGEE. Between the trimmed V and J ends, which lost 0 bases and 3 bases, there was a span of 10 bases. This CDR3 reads CASSVGVSSYEQYF. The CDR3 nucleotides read TGTGCCAGCAGCGTAGGAGTTAGCAGCTACGAGCAGTACTTC.

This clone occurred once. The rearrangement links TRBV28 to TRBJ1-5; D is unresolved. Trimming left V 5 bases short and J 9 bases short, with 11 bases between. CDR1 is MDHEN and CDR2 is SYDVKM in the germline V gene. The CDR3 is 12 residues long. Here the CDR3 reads CASSTGSRPQHF. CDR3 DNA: TGTGCCAGCAGTACCGGGTCGCGGCCCCAGCATTTT. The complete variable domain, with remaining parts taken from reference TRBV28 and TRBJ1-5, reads DVKVTQSSRYLVKRTGEKVFLECVQDMDHENMFWYRQDPGLGLRLIYFSYDVKMKEKGDIPEGYSVSREKKERFSLILESASTNQTSMYLCASSTGSRPQHFGDGTRLSIL.

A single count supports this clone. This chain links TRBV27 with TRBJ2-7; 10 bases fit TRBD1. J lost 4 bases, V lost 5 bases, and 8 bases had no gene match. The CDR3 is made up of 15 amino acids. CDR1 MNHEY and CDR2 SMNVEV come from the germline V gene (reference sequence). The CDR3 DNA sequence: TGTGCCAGCAGTCCTGGACAGGGGGTATTTTACGAGCAGTACTTC. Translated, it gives CASSPGQGVFYEQYF.

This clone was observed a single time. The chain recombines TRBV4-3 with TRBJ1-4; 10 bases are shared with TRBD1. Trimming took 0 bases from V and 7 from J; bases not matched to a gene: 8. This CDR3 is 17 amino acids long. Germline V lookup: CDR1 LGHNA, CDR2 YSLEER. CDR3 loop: CASSQDPGTGASEKLFF. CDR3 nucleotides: TGCGCCAGCAGCCAAGATCCGGGGACAGGGGCAAGTGAAAAACTGTTTTTT.

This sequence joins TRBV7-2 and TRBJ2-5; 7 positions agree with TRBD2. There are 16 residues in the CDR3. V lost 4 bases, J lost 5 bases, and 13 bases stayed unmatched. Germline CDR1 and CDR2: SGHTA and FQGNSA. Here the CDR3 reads CASSYLNGLGGETQYF. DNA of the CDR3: TGTGCCAGCAGCTACCTCAACGGACTAGGTGGGGAGACCCAGTACTTC.

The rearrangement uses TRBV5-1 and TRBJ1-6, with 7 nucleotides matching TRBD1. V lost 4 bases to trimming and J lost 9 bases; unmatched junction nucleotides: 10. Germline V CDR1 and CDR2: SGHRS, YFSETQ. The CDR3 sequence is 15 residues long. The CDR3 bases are TGCGCCAGCAGCCTGACCGACAGGGAGGTTTCACCCCTCCACTTT. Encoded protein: CASSLTDREVSPLHF.

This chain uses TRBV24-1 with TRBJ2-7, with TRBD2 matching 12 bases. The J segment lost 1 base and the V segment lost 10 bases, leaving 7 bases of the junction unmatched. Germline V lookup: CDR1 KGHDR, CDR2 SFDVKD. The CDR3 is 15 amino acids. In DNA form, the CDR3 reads TGTGCCACACAAGGGACTAGCGGGCCGTCCTACGAGCAGTACTTC. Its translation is CATQGTSGPSYEQYF.

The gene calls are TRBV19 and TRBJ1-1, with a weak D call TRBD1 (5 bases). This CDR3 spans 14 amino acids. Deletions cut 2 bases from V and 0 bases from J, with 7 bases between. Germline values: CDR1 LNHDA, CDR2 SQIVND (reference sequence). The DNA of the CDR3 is TGTGCCAGTAGTATATCAGGGATGAACACTGAAGCTTTCTTT. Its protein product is CASSISGMNTEAFF.

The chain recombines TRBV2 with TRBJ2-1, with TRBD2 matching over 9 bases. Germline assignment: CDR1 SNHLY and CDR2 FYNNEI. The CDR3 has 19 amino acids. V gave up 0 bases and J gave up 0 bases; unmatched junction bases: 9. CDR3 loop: CASSEALAGPSSSYNEQFF. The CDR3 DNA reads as TGTGCCAGCAGTGAAGCGCTAGCGGGACCTTCTAGCTCCTACAATGAGCAGTTCTTC.

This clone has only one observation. CDR3 in DNA: TGTGCCAGCAGCTTAGAATCGGTTGCAACTAATGAAAAACTGTTTTTT. The encoded protein is CASSLESVATNEKLFF. This sequence joins TRBV7-2 and TRBJ1-4; D unclear. The CDR3 has 16 residues. Trimming shortened V by 1 base and J by 0 bases, and 9 bases separated the two germline ends. Germline-derived CDR1 and CDR2 are SGHTA and FQGNSA.

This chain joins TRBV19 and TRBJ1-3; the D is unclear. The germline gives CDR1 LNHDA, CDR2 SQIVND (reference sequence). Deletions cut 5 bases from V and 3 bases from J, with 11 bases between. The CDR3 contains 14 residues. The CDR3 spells CASSVGVSGNTIYF. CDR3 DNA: TGTGCCAGTAGTGTCGGAGTTAGTGGAAACACCATATATTTT.